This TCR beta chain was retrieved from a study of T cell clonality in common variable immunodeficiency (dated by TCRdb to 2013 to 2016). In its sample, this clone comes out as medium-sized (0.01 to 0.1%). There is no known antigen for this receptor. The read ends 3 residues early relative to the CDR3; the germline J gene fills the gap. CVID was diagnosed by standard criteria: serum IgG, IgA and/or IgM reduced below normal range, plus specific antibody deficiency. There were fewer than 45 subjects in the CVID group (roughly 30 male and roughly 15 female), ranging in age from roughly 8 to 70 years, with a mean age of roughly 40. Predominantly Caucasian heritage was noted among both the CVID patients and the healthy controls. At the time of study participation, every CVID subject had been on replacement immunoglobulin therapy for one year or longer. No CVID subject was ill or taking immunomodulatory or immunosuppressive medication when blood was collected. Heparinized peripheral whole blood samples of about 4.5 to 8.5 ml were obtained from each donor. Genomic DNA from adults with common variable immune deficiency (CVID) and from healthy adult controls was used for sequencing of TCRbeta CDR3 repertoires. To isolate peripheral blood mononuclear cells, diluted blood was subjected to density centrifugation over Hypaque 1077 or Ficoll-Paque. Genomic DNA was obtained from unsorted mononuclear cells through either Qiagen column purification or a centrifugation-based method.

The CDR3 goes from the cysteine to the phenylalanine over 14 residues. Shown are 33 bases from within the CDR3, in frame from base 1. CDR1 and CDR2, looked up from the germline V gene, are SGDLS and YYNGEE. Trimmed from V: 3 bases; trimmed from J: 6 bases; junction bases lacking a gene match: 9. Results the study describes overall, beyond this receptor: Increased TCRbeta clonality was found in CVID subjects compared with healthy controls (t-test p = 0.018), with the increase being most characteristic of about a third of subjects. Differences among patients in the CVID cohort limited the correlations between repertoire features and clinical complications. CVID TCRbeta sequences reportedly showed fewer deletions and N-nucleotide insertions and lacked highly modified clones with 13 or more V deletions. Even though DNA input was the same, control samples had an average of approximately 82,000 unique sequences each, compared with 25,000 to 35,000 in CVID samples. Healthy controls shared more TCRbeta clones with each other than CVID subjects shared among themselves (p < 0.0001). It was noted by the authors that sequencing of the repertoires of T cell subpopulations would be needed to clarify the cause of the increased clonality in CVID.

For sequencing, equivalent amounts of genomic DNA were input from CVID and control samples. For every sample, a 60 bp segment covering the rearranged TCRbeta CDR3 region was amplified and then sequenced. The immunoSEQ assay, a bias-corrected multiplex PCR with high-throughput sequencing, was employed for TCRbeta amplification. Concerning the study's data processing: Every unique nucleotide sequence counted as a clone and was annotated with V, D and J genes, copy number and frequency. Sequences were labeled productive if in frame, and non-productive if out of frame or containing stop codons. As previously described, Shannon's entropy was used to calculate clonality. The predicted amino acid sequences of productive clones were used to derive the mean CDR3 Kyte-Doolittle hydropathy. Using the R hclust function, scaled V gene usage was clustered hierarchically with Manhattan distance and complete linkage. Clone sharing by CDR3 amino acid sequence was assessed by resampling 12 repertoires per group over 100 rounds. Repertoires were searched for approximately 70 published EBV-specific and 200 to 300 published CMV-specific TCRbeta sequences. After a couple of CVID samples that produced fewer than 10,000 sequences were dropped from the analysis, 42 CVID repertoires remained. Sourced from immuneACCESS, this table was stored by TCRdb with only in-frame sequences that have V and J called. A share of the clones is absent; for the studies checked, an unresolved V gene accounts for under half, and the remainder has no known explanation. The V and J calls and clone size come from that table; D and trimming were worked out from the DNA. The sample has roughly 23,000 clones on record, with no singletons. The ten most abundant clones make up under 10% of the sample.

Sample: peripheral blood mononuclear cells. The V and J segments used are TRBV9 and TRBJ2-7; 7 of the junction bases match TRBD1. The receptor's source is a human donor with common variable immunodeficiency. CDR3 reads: CASSDRPTGREQYF. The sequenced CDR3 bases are TGTGCCAGCAGCGACCGCCCGACAGGGCGCGAG.